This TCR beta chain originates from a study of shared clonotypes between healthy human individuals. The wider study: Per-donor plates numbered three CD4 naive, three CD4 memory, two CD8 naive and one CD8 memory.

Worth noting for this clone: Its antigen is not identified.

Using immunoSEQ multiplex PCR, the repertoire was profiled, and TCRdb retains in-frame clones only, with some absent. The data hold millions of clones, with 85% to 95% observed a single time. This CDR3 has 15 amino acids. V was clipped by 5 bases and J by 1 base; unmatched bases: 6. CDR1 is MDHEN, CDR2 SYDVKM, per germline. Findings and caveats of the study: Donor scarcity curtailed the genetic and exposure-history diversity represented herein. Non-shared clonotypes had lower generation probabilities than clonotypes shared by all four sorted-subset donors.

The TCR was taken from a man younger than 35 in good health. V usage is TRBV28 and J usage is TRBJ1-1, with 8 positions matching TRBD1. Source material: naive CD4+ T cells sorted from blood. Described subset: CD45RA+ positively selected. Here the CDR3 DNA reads TGTGCCAGCAGTCTGGACAGGGCGAAGAACACTGAAGCTTTCTTT. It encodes CASSLDRAKNTEAFF.